Shown below are 13 T cell receptor beta chains from a single sample sequenced in a study of T cells in Graves' hyperthyroidism and ophthalmopathy. The TCR beta CDR3 regions underwent amplification using RNA transcripts as the source. The HTBI primer set drove a first-round RT-PCR of the TCR CDR3. TCRdb recomputed calls from the multiplex PCR reads with MiXCR, one row per CDR3 protein. The table shows 600,000 to 900,000 distinct CDR3 sequences, with roughly 15% occurring only once. What was sequenced was blood. Every receptor here comes from a man aged 18 to 30 with Graves' hyperthyroidism.

The V and J genes are TRBV20-1 and TRBJ2-1; the match to TRBD2 covers 13 bases. The CDR3 length is 14 residues. J was trimmed by 7 bases and V by 4 bases; bases with no gene match: 4. Germline V lookup: CDR1 DFQATT, CDR2 SNEGSKA (reference sequence). The CDR3 nucleotides are TGCAGTGCTAAACTAGCGGGAGGGCGGAATGAGCAGTTCTTC. Its protein product is CSAKLAGGRNEQFF.

This chain connects TRBV27 to TRBJ2-7; the D gene is possibly TRBD2 (6 bases). This CDR3 region has 15 residues. CDR1 MNHEY and CDR2 SMNVEV come from the germline V gene (reference sequence). Trimming shortened V by 4 bases and J by 2 bases, and 15 bases separated the two germline ends. This CDR3 is CASSSLGSGTYEQYF. The DNA for the CDR3 is TGTGCCAGCAGTTCCTTGGGTAGCGGAACCTACGAGCAGTACTTC.

This clonotype was recorded at least ten times. This sequence joins TRBV2 and TRBJ1-1, with 7 bases fitting TRBD1. Trimming removed 6 bases from V and 4 bases from J; junction bases left unmatched: 5. Per germline, CDR1 SNHLY and CDR2 FYNNEI. CDR3 length: 13 residues. CDR3 DNA: TGTGCCAGCAGGTACGCAGGGGGCACTGAAGCTTTCTTT. Its protein product is CASRYAGGTEAFF.

This clonotype has ten or more counts. The rearrangement links TRBV20-1 to TRBJ2-7; unclear D gene. The CDR3 extends over 11 amino acids. Per germline, CDR1 DFQATT and CDR2 SNEGSKA (reference sequence). The V and J ends lost 6 bases and 2 bases respectively, with 8 bases between them. This chain's CDR3 is CSALNTYEQYF. The CDR3, as DNA: TGCAGTGCGCTCAACACCTACGAGCAGTACTTC.

This clonotype has ten or more counts. The chain has TRBV16 and TRBJ2-7, with 7 bases that match TRBD1. This CDR3 contains 18 residues. From germline, CDR1 is KGHSY and CDR2 FQNENV. The J segment lost 3 bases and the V segment lost 7 bases, leaving 21 bases of the junction unmatched. The CDR3 nucleotides read TGTGCCAGCACCAAAAAGGCCGAGACAGGGCACTGGGGCTACGAGCAGTACTTC. Translation gives CASTKKAETGHWGYEQYF.

The CDR3 bases are TGTGCCAGTAGCCGCGGCAGGGGGCAAGACTATGGCTACACCTTC. The encoded protein is CASSRGRGQDYGYTF. This chain links TRBV19 with TRBJ1-2; TRBD1 matches 8 bases. Germline trimming cut 6 bases from V and 3 bases from J; bases unmatched to any gene: 9. Germline loops: CDR1 LNHDA, CDR2 SQIVND (reference sequence). CDR3 size: 15 residues.

This clonotype was picked up many times. J is TRBJ2-1 and V is TRBV12-3 or TRBV12-4; 8 positions match TRBD2. CDR3 length: 15 amino acids. V lost 6 bases, J lost 5 bases, and 9 bases stayed unmatched. The CDR3 protein is CASSPSGSPDNEQFF. CDR3 sequence (DNA): TGTGCCAGCAGCCCGAGCGGGAGTCCCGACAATGAGCAGTTCTTC.

This clonotype was detected only a few times. J is TRBJ2-5 and V is TRBV29-1; perhaps TRBD2 as D (5 bases). V was pared by 0 bases and J by 5 bases, with 13 bases between. Germline V gene lookup returns CDR1 SQVTM and CDR2 ANQGSEA. The CDR3 runs to 14 residues. The CDR3 nucleotides are TGCAGCGTTGAAGATCTGCGGGTGGAGGAGACCCAGTACTTC. Amino acid sequence: CSVEDLRVEETQYF.

The chain employs TRBV7-8 and TRBJ1-1; D not resolved. Per germline, CDR1 SGHVS and CDR2 FQNEAQ. The CDR3 totals 14 residues. With 3 bases removed from V and 5 bases from J, the gap between germline ends came to 13 bases. CDR3 nucleotides: TGTGCCAGCAGCTTTCGGGGAAGGAGGACTGAAGCTTTCTTT. It encodes CASSFRGRRTEAFF. Full variable domain (outside the CDR3, taken from reference TRBV7-8 and TRBJ1-1): GAGVSQSPRYKVAKRGQDVALRCDPISGHVSLFWYQQALGQGPEFLTYFQNEAQLDKSGLPSDRFFAERPEGSVSTLKIQRTQQEDSAVYLCASSFRGRRTEAFFGQGTRLTVV.

The rearrangement links TRBV2 to TRBJ2-2; D not certain. Trimming left V 3 bases short and J 1 base short, with 12 bases between. The CDR3 spans 16 residues. Germline CDR1 and CDR2: SNHLY and FYNNEI. CDR3 DNA: TGTGCCAGCAGTGATACCGGATGGGGGAACACCGGGGAGCTGTTTTTT. It encodes CASSDTGWGNTGELFF. Based on the CDR3 plus reference TRBV2 and TRBJ2-2, the full variable domain is EPEVTQTPSHQVTQMGQEVILRCVPISNHLYFYWYRQILGQKVEFLVSFYNNEISEKSEIFDDQFSVERPDGSNFTLKIRSTKLEDSAMYFCASSDTGWGNTGELFFGEGSRLTVL.

In its sample, this clonotype was seen a few times. The chain has TRBV10-3 and TRBJ2-2; tentative D call: TRBD2 (6 bases). Per germline, CDR1 ENHRY and CDR2 SYGVKD. V lost 4 bases and J lost 4, with 7 bases in between. The CDR3 sequence is 13 residues long. The CDR3 here is CAISGRGTGELFF. CDR3 DNA sequence: TGTGCCATCAGTGGGCGGGGCACCGGGGAGCTGTTTTTT.

The V and J genes are TRBV4-2 and TRBJ2-5, with D hard to call. The germline V gene encodes CDR1 LGHNA and CDR2 YNFKEQ. CDR3 length: 15 amino acids. V was clipped by 1 base and J by 1 base, with 10 bases between them. CDR3 amino acids: CASSQGRLLQETQYF. CDR3 coding DNA: TGTGCCAGCAGCCAAGGACGTCTACTCCAAGAGACCCAGTACTTC.

The chain is built from TRBV3-1 and TRBJ1-2; perhaps TRBD1 as D (5 bases). Trimming shortened V by 4 bases and J by 4 bases, and 16 bases separated the two germline ends. The CDR3 extends over 15 amino acids. The germline CDR1 and CDR2 sequences are LGHDT and YNNKEL (reference sequence). Here the CDR3 DNA reads TGTGCCAGCAGCCCCGAGAGGGGATTGGGCTATGGCTACACCTTC. Its translation: CASSPERGLGYGYTF.